Each of the 16 T cell receptor beta chains below was sequenced from the same sample in a study of T cell responses to AZD1222 COVID-19 vaccine. Measured with immunoSEQ multiplex PCR; TCRdb has only the in-frame clones, and not every one. The sample consists of roughly 150,000 clones, about 88% of them appearing once. The sample here was peripheral blood, taken on day 0 of AZD1222 vaccination. The source of these receptors is an adult in good health.

This chain joins TRBV11-2 and TRBJ2-2; 8 nucleotides agree with TRBD2. Germline V gene data show CDR1 as SGHAT and CDR2 as FQNNGV. CDR3 length equals 17 residues. The ends lost 7 bases at V and 0 bases at J; junction bases unmatched: 10. The chain's CDR3 is CASNTRLASTNTGELFF. The CDR3 DNA reads as TGTGCCAGCAACACGAGACTAGCGTCTACGAACACCGGGGAGCTGTTTTTT.

This chain connects TRBV7-8 to TRBJ2-7, with D uncertain. Trimming took off 8 bases at V and 7 bases at J, with 15 bases between the two ends. This CDR3 contains 12 residues. Germline-derived CDR1 and CDR2 are SGHVS and FQNEAQ. Here the CDR3 reads CASGLSLGEQYF. CDR3 in DNA: TGTGCCAGCGGCCTGTCCCTCGGGGAGCAGTACTTC.

DNA of the CDR3: TGTGCCAGTAGTGAAATATTGAACACTGAAGCTTTCTTT. Its protein is CASSEILNTEAFF. The chain recombines TRBV19 with TRBJ1-1, with D unresolved. Trimming removed 5 bases from V and 0 bases from J, with 7 bases in between. The germline CDR1 and CDR2 sequences are LNHDA and SQIVND (reference sequence). CDR3 length equals 13 residues.

The V gene is TRBV7-9, the J gene TRBJ2-1; D is ambiguous. V lost 1 base, J lost 5 bases, and 9 bases lay in between. The CDR3 runs to 14 residues. Germline assignment: CDR1 SEHNR and CDR2 FQNEAQ (reference sequence). Here the CDR3 DNA reads TGTGCCAGCAGCTTAGGGTCAGACGACAATGAGCAGTTCTTC. Translating gives CASSLGSDDNEQFF.

V is TRBV30 and J is TRBJ1-2; the D is unclear. CDR1 GTSNPN and CDR2 SVGIG come from the germline V gene (reference sequence). The CDR3 is made up of 17 amino acids. V lost 1 base to trimming and J lost 0 bases, with 18 bases between them. The CDR3 sequence: CAWSGYRPRLANYGYTF. The CDR3 region has the DNA TGTGCCTGGAGTGGGTACAGACCTAGGCTAGCTAACTATGGCTACACCTTC.

The V and J genes are TRBV30 and TRBJ2-7; D gene unclear. Per the germline V gene, CDR1 is GTSNPN and CDR2 is SVGIG (reference sequence). Trimming cost V 0 bases and J 9 bases, with 9 bases left between them. CDR3 length: 11 amino acids. CDR3 sequence reads: CAWSVNDAQYF. The CDR3, as DNA: TGTGCCTGGAGTGTTAATGATGCGCAGTACTTC.

The V and J genes are TRBV7-9 and TRBJ1-5, with 10 bases lining up with TRBD1. The length of the CDR3 is 16 residues. Germline V CDR1 and CDR2: SEHNR, FQNEAQ (reference sequence). The junction had 6 bases not matched to a gene; V was cut back by 5 bases and J by 2 bases. The CDR3 DNA is TGTGCCAGCAGCCTAGGGACAGGGGTCGGCAATCAGCCCCAGCATTTT. Translating it yields CASSLGTGVGNQPQHF.

In its sample, this clone was seen a few times. CDR3 in amino acids: CASSVTALTGNTIYF. The CDR3 region has the DNA TGTGCCAGCAGCGTGACGGCCTTAACGGGAAACACCATATATTTT. V gene TRBV9 combines with J gene TRBJ1-3; D is unclear. There are 15 residues in the CDR3. The ends were cut back, 2 bases at V and 4 bases at J, with 13 bases in the middle. Germline CDR1 and CDR2: SGDLS and YYNGEE.

The V call is TRBV24-1, the J call TRBJ2-1; 11 bases agree with TRBD1. This CDR3 spans 17 amino acids. Germline V gene lookup returns CDR1 KGHDR and CDR2 SFDVKD. Trimming cost V 3 bases and J 0 bases; bases outside gene matches: 3. The CDR3 region is CATSDGTGGYSYNEQFF. The CDR3 DNA sequence: TGTGCCACCAGTGATGGGACAGGGGGTTACTCCTACAATGAGCAGTTCTTC.

The J gene is TRBJ2-2, the V gene TRBV24-1, with TRBD1 matching 9 bases. Germline V gives CDR1 KGHDR, CDR2 SFDVKD. The length of the CDR3 is 17 residues. Unmatched junction bases numbered 7, after V lost 1 base and J lost 5 bases. CDR3 region: CATSDLQGAGVTGELFF. Here the CDR3 DNA reads TGTGCCACCAGTGATTTACAGGGGGCAGGGGTAACCGGGGAGCTGTTTTTT.

The chain links TRBV19 to TRBJ2-2; maybe TRBD2 (5 bases). Trimming took 3 bases from V and 6 from J, leaving 14 bases between them. Germline CDR1 reads LNHDA; CDR2 reads SQIVND (reference sequence). The CDR3 is 15 residues long. For the CDR3, the DNA is TGTGCCAGTAGTATGACCCCCGACGGGGCCGGGGAGCTGTTTTTT. Protein: CASSMTPDGAGELFF.

This chain uses TRBV5-1 with TRBJ2-1, with 9 bases matching TRBD1. The CDR3 has 15 residues. The germline gives CDR1 SGHRS, CDR2 YFSETQ. J gave up 2 bases and V 3 bases, and 3 bases lay outside the gene matches. The CDR3 spells CASSYGTGTYNEQFF. The CDR3 DNA sequence: TGCGCCAGCAGCTATGGGACAGGGACCTACAATGAGCAGTTCTTC.

The chain combines TRBV5-1 with TRBJ2-3; 11 bases are a match to TRBD2. This CDR3 has 16 amino acids. Germline-derived CDR1 and CDR2 are SGHRS and YFSETQ. V shed 4 bases and J 1 base; nucleotides not matched to a gene: 5. The CDR3 region is CASSLGLAAGTDTQYF. CDR3 sequence (DNA): TGCGCCAGCAGCCTGGGACTAGCGGCCGGCACAGATACGCAGTATTTT.

The chain couples TRBV27 to TRBJ1-1; the match to TRBD1 covers 7 bases. Germline trimming cut 1 base from V and 5 bases from J; bases unmatched to any gene: 7. In germline, CDR1 is MNHEY, CDR2 SMNVEV (reference sequence). There are 15 residues in the CDR3. The CDR3 DNA sequence: TGTGCCAGCAGTTTATGGAACAGGGGTGAGACTGAAGCTTTCTTT. This codes for CASSLWNRGETEAFF.

The rearrangement joins TRBV7-3 to TRBJ2-7; TRBD1 agrees at 8 bases. CDR1 and CDR2 (germline): SGHTA, FQGTGA. J gave up 6 bases and V 5 bases, and 9 bases lay outside the gene matches. The CDR3 is 14 amino acids. The CDR3 region has the DNA TGTGCCAGCAGCCCAGGGACAGGATTCCGCGAGCAGTACTTC. Translated, it gives CASSPGTGFREQYF.

Note on this clone: Germline is not matched at one junction end, which may reflect a read error. This chain joins TRBV29-1 and TRBJ1-5; D is uncertain. The CDR3 totals 14 residues. Germline V lookup: CDR1 SQVTM, CDR2 ANQGSEA. The CDR3 DNA reads as TGCAGCGTTCAAGAAACACCTGGCAATCAGCCCCAGCATTTT. It codes for CSVQETPGNQPQHF. The whole variable domain, filled in from reference TRBV29-1 and TRBJ1-5, reads SAVISQKPSRDICQRGTSLTIQCQVDSQVTMMFWYRQQPGQSLTLIATANQGSEATYESGFVIDKFPISRPNLTFSTLTVSNMSPEDSSIYLCSVQETPGNQPQHFGDGTRLSIL.